The 19 T cell receptor beta chains presented below share a single source sample, sequenced in a study of beta chain features in type 1 diabetes. What was sequenced were expressed TCRB transcripts, since all of the isolated RNA had been reverse transcribed. Profiling relied on immunoSEQ multiplex PCR, and the TCRdb table lists in-frame clones only, not all of them. This repertoire shows roughly 500,000 clones, more than 9.5% found once; its top ten account for 0.035% to 0.05%. What was sequenced was naive CD4+ T cells from blood. Source of these receptors: a woman between 18 and 29 years old in good health.

This clone came up many times. This chain links TRBV30 with TRBJ2-1, with 8 bases aligning to TRBD2. Trimming took 8 bases from V and 1 from J; bases not matched to a gene: 10. Germline CDR1 and CDR2: GTSNPN and SVGIG (reference sequence). There are 15 residues in the CDR3. CDR3 DNA: TGTGCCGGCGGACGCGGGAGGCCGTCCTACAATGAGCAGTTCTTC. It yields the protein CAGGRGRPSYNEQFF.

The rearrangement links TRBV30 to TRBJ2-1; tentatively, D is TRBD1 (6 bases). Germline V gives CDR1 GTSNPN, CDR2 SVGIG (reference sequence). This CDR3 has 11 residues. V lost 5 bases, J lost 14 bases, and 16 bases lay in between. For the CDR3, the DNA is TGTGCCTGGGGACCCAGGGGCGTGGAGTTCTTC. It yields the protein CAWGPRGVEFF.

The chain recombines TRBV18 with TRBJ1-5; 9 positions match TRBD1. Germline CDR1 is KGHSH and CDR2 is LQKENI. This CDR3 comprises 14 residues. The ends lost 5 bases at V and 6 bases at J; junction bases unmatched: 5. The DNA for the CDR3 is TGTGCCAGCTCATCGACAGGGGGAGGTCAGCCCCAGCATTTT. Translated: CASSSTGGGQPQHF. Full variable domain (remainder filled in from reference TRBV18 and TRBJ1-5): NAGVMQNPRHLVRRRGQEARLRCSPMKGHSHVYWYRQLPEEGLKFMVYLQKENIIDESGMPKERFSAEFPKEGPSILRIQQVVRGDSAAYFCASSSTGGGQPQHFGDGTRLSIL.

This chain uses TRBV5-1 with TRBJ2-1; D is ambiguous. The CDR3 is 13 amino acids. Deletions cut 4 bases from V and 5 bases from J, with 10 bases between. Germline lookup yields CDR1 SGHRS and CDR2 YFSETQ. The CDR3 region is CASSNTTNNEQFF. CDR3 DNA: TGCGCCAGCAGCAACACAACAAACAATGAGCAGTTCTTC.

The chain combines TRBV7-2 with TRBJ1-6; no clear D. Germline V gene sequence: CDR1 SGHTA, CDR2 FQGNSA. Trimming took off 7 bases at V and 8 bases at J, with 12 bases between the two ends. CDR3 size: 13 residues. In nucleotides, the CDR3 is TGTGCCAGCACTACACGGTCATATTCACCCCTCCACTTT. Protein product: CASTTRSYSPLHF. The full variable domain, completed using reference TRBV7-2 and TRBJ1-6, is GAGVSQSPSNKVTEKGKDVELRCDPISGHTALYWYRQSLGQGLEFLIYFQGNSAPDKSGLPSDRFSAERTGGSVSTLTIQRTQQEDSAVYLCASTTRSYSPLHFGNGTRLTVT.

This clone has more than one count but fewer than ten. The chain links TRBV7-2 to TRBJ2-1; a possible D gene is TRBD2 (6 bases). CDR1 is SGHTA, CDR2 FQGNSA, per germline. V was cut by 5 bases and J by 0 bases, with 14 bases left in between. There are 16 residues in the CDR3. CDR3 loop: CASSPWPTSSYNEQFF. The CDR3 DNA reads TGTGCCAGCAGCCCTTGGCCGACTAGCTCCTACAATGAGCAGTTCTTC.

The rearrangement joins TRBV27 to TRBJ2-1; 7 bases line up with TRBD2. The CDR3 has 16 residues. Germline loops: CDR1 MNHEY, CDR2 SMNVEV (reference sequence). V was pared by 4 bases and J by 3 bases, with 9 bases of the junction left unmatched. As DNA, the CDR3 is TGTGCCAGCAGTTCCCTCACGACTAGCCGCTACAATGAGCAGTTCTTC. Protein sequence: CASSSLTTSRYNEQFF.

The rearrangement links TRBV28 to TRBJ1-6; D gene unclear. Germline loops: CDR1 MDHEN, CDR2 SYDVKM. With 7 bases removed from V and 7 bases from J, the gap between germline ends came to 11 bases. The CDR3 totals 13 residues. CDR3 nucleotide sequence: TGTGCCAGCACTCAACCCCTAAATTCACCCCTCCACTTT. Translated: CASTQPLNSPLHF.

This clone was seen a handful of times. The chain couples TRBV13 to TRBJ2-1; TRBD1 might be the D (5 bases). The CDR3 is 15 amino acids. Germline V gene sequence: CDR1 PRHDT, CDR2 FYEKMQ (reference sequence). V lost 1 base to trimming and J lost 5 bases, with 12 bases between them. The CDR3 DNA follows: TGTGCCAGCAGCTTAGTCCGCCTCAGGGACAATGAGCAGTTCTTC. It is translated as CASSLVRLRDNEQFF.

This rearrangement joins TRBV6-5 to TRBJ2-5, with D possibly TRBD2 on 5 matching bases. The CDR3 is 12 amino acids. Trimming cost V 2 bases and J 4 bases, with 5 bases left between them. The germline CDR1 and CDR2 sequences are MNHEY and SVGAGI. The CDR3 loop reads CASSYGGETQYF. The CDR3 DNA follows: TGTGCCAGCAGTTACGGAGGAGAGACCCAGTACTTC.

In nucleotides, the CDR3 is TGCAGCGCTCTGCCGGGGAGCGGGGGGTACCAAGAGACCCAGTACTTC. This gives the protein CSALPGSGGYQETQYF. The J gene is TRBJ2-5, the V gene TRBV29-1, with 9 bases fitting TRBD2. The CDR3 runs 16 residues. Germline CDR1 reads SQVTM; CDR2 reads ANQGSEA. Trimming at V came to 7 bases and at J to 0 bases, leaving 12 bases not matched to a gene.

This sequence joins TRBV7-2 and TRBJ2-2; no firm D call. The CDR3 sequence is 15 residues long. Germline loops: CDR1 SGHTA, CDR2 FQGNSA. Between the trimmed V and J ends, which lost 8 bases and 1 base, there was a span of 14 bases. The CDR3 DNA reads as TGTGCCAGCGGCAAGTACGGCGGGAACACCGGGGAGCTGTTTTTT. This translates into CASGKYGGNTGELFF.

This clone appeared a few times. The chain has TRBV7-8 and TRBJ2-6, with D possibly TRBD2 on 5 matching bases. CDR3 length: 15 amino acids. The V gene's germline CDR1 is SGHVS and CDR2 FQNEAQ. V gave up 5 bases and J gave up 7 bases, with 15 bases separating them. The CDR3 is CASSPPSGRANVLTF. CDR3 nucleotides: TGTGCCAGCAGCCCTCCGTCGGGGAGAGCCAACGTCCTGACTTTC.

A few counts support this clone. This sequence joins TRBV29-1 and TRBJ2-3; D is perhaps TRBD2 (6 bases). V was clipped by 3 bases and J by 0 bases, with 16 bases between them. CDR3 length: 16 amino acids. Germline values: CDR1 SQVTM, CDR2 ANQGSEA. CDR3 region: CSVDRRAGSSTDTQYF. CDR3 in DNA: TGCAGCGTTGACCGAAGGGCGGGATCTAGCACAGATACGCAGTATTTT.

This clone was picked up a small number of times. V usage is TRBV7-2 and J usage is TRBJ2-1; D is undetermined. The CDR3 consists of 14 residues. CDR1 and CDR2 (germline): SGHTA, FQGNSA. V lost 1 base to trimming and J lost 6 bases, with 10 bases between them. The CDR3 spells CASSLGLRSNEQFF. The CDR3 DNA reads TGTGCCAGCAGCTTAGGGCTTAGGAGCAATGAGCAGTTCTTC. Combining the CDR3 with reference TRBV7-2 and TRBJ2-1 gives the whole variable domain GAGVSQSPSNKVTEKGKDVELRCDPISGHTALYWYRQSLGQGLEFLIYFQGNSAPDKSGLPSDRFSAERTGGSVSTLTIQRTQQEDSAVYLCASSLGLRSNEQFFGPGTRLTVL.

The chain links TRBV9 to TRBJ2-5; 12 nucleotides agree with TRBD2. V lost 0 bases and J lost 5; bases outside the gene matches: 2. Germline CDR1 is SGDLS and CDR2 is YYNGEE. The CDR3 is made up of 15 amino acids. The CDR3 spells CASSVVGTSGETQYF. The CDR3 DNA sequence: TGTGCCAGCAGCGTAGTCGGGACTAGCGGGGAGACCCAGTACTTC.

The V and J genes are TRBV7-3 and TRBJ2-2; no reliable D call. CDR3 length: 12 residues. Trimming cost V 2 bases and J 6 bases, with 4 bases left between them. From germline, CDR1 is SGHTA and CDR2 FQGTGA. This CDR3 reads CASSLRSGELFF. CDR3 nucleotides: TGTGCCAGCAGCTTACGTTCCGGGGAGCTGTTTTTT.

Concerning this clone: Other DNA sequences from this sample encode an identical CDR3 as well. The J gene is TRBJ2-7, the V gene TRBV2; the D gene is possibly TRBD2 (6 bases). Germline lookup yields CDR1 SNHLY and CDR2 FYNNEI. The V end lost 4 bases, the J end lost 6 bases, and 13 bases lay between the germline ends. The CDR3 contains 13 residues. In nucleotides, the CDR3 is TGTGCCAGCAGTGTCGGGCGGGATATCGAGCAGTACGTC. This translates into CASSVGRDIEQYV.

The genes are TRBV7-2 and TRBJ2-5; the D gene is possibly TRBD1 (5 bases). The CDR3 runs 15 residues. The V end lost 5 bases, the J end lost 5 bases, and 18 bases lay between the germline ends. From germline, CDR1 is SGHTA and CDR2 FQGNSA. CDR3: CASSLGWAGRETQYF. For the CDR3, the DNA is TGTGCCAGCAGCCTCGGTTGGGCAGGGCGGGAGACCCAGTACTTC.